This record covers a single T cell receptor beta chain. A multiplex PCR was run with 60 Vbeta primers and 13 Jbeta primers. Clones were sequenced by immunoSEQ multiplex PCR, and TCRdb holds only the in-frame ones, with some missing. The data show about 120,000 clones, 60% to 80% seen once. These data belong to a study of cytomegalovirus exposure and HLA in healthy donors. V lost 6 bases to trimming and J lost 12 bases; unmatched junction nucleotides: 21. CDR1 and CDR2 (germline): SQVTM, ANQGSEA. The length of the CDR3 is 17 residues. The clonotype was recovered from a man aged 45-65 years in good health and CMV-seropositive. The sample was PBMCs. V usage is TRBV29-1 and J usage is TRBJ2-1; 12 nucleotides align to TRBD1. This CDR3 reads CSVSGTGGLAGAPGQFF. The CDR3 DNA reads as TGCAGCGTCTCCGGGACAGGGGGCCTAGCGGGGGCCCCAGGGCAGTTCTTC.